Sequencing of this TCR beta chain was carried out in a study of blood T cell repertoires in COVID-19. Overall study context: Some COVID-19 samples were acute and others convalescent; all came from the United States, Italy and Spain. PBMCs, B-cell-depleted T cells, or T cells were the source of the cDNA or gDNA that made up the material.

With 5 bases clipped from V and 2 bases from J, the junction kept 6 bases outside the gene matches. CDR1 and CDR2 (germline): MNHEY, SMNVEV (reference sequence). This CDR3 is 14 amino acids long. In the study's own analysis: Amplified reference gene primers provided the basis for estimating nucleated cell counts. The table came from immunoSEQ multiplex PCR; TCRdb's copy has only in-frame clones and leaves some out. D and trimming were read from the DNA, whereas the V and J calls and clone size are those reported in that table. The sample shows 150,000 to 200,000 clones, nearly 90% of them seen only once.

The specimen was peripheral blood. The sequence came from a man aged 55 to 70 with active or convalescent COVID-19. The chain links TRBV27 to TRBJ2-7, with 7 bases fitting TRBD2. CDR3 sequence reads: CASSKAGTTYEQYF. The CDR3 coding sequence is TGTGCCAGCAGTAAAGCGGGGACCACCTACGAGCAGTACTTC.